The clone carrying this T cell receptor (beta chain) has just one count. How the authors handled the data: Reference gene primer amplification yielded estimated nucleated cell counts. Generated by immunoSEQ multiplex PCR, the TCRdb table keeps only in-frame clones and is missing some. V, J and clone size were drawn from that table, and D and trimming were deduced from the DNA. The data show about 40,000 clones, 70% to 90% seen once. This entry is derived from a study of blood T cell repertoires in COVID-19. Study details: Spain, Italy and the United States supplied samples that represented acute and convalescent COVID-19. T cells, B-cell-depleted T cells, or PBMCs provided the cDNA or gDNA that served as material.

J lost 8 bases, V lost 8 bases, and 2 bases had no gene match. Per germline, CDR1 MNHEY and CDR2 SVGAGI. There are 12 residues in the CDR3. The TCR comes from a man aged 60-69 years with active COVID-19. V and J are TRBV6-5 and TRBJ2-1; 11 bases are shared with TRBD2. The source material was peripheral blood. In DNA form, the CDR3 reads TGTGCCAGCCAGACTAGCGGGGATGAGCAGTTCTTC. Translating gives CASQTSGDEQFF.